This T cell receptor beta chain derives from a study of T cell changes during pregnancy in multiple sclerosis. Regarding this clone: The same CDR3 arises from other DNA sequences in this sample as well.

The assay was immunoSEQ multiplex PCR, and TCRdb's table has in-frame clones only and misses some. Of over 35,000 clones listed, roughly nine tenths are singletons. Here the sequenced sample was CD4+ T cells from peripheral blood mononuclear cells, taken in the first trimester of pregnancy. This receptor was taken from a female donor with multiple sclerosis, enrolled in a pregnancy study.

The CDR3 bases are TGTGCCAGCAGCTTAGACAGGGGGGGTTACAATGAGCAGTTCTTC. It specifies CASSLDRGGYNEQFF. The chain recombines TRBV5-5 with TRBJ2-1; 9 bases are shared with TRBD1. This CDR3 contains 15 residues. The germline gives CDR1 SGHKS, CDR2 YYEKEE (reference sequence). With V trimmed by 2 bases and J by 4 bases, 4 bases remained unmatched.